This TCR beta chain is from a study of identical twins. Study results and caveats: For cord blood, abundant beta clonotypes had fewer insertions, unlike memory repertoires, which showed none. With beta out-of-frame sequences, excess sharing by twins was weaker.

Template switching added a universal primer binding site, and final cDNA carried unique molecular identifiers. Each CDR3 protein is one row after TCRdb ran MiXCR on the 5' RACE reads. The table shows hundreds of thousands of distinct CDR3 sequences, with less than 7% occurring only once. The CDR3 has 14 amino acids. V lost 2 bases, J lost 3 bases, and 9 bases lay in between. The germline V gene encodes CDR1 SGDLS and CDR2 YYNGEE. In this sample, this clonotype turned up many times. Its antigen is unknown. The TCR was taken from a man between 18 and 35 years old in good health. Material for sequencing was naive T cells sorted from blood. V and J are TRBV9 and TRBJ2-1; D may be TRBD1 or TRBD2 (5 bases each). The chain's CDR3 is CASSVRDGYNEQFF. In nucleotides, the CDR3 is TGTGCCAGCAGCGTCAGGGACGGCTACAATGAGCAGTTCTTC.